This TCR beta chain emerged from a study of cytomegalovirus exposure and HLA in healthy donors. Study results and limitations: Relative to equally common others, HLA-associated TCR beta chains showed greater clonal expansion in a later analysis. With high specificity and sensitivity, the classifier reportedly diagnosed cytomegalovirus status.

Concerning this clone itself: Antigen unknown. A junction boundary mismatches the germline segment, possibly from a read error.

Looked up from germline, CDR1 is SGHTA and CDR2 is FQGNSA. This CDR3 contains 12 residues. A multiplex PCR was run with 60 Vbeta primers and 13 Jbeta primers. TCRdb's table, derived via immunoSEQ multiplex PCR, lists solely in-frame clones and lacks some. The profile shows 70,000 to 90,000 clones, around 80% of them singletons. What was sequenced was PBMCs. This TCR derives from a man aged 65 to 85 in good health and CMV-seropositive. This rearrangement joins TRBV7-2 to TRBJ1-2; D uncertain. CDR3 amino acids: CASSLESYRYTF. The CDR3 nucleotides are TGTGCCAGCAGCTTAGAAAGCTATCGCTACACCTTC.